The 31 T cell receptor beta chains below all came from one sample that was sequenced in a study of T cell repertoires in cytomegalovirus infection. Their antigens remain unidentified. TCRdb fed the reads into MiXCR, producing one record per CDR3 protein. The repertoire consists of about 830,000 distinct CDR3 sequences, with around a third occurring once and the leading ten covering 9.5% to 15%. The sample was cultured CD8+ T cells from PBMCs, taken from culture after CMV antigen stimulation. The receptors shown here come from a human donor in good health (CMV status not recorded). Some clones in this sample may be carry-over from other donors' samples.

This clonotype was seen only a few times. V gene TRBV11-2 combines with J gene TRBJ1-1, with D unresolved. CDR1 is SGHAT, CDR2 FQNNGV, per germline. The CDR3 loop spans 16 amino acids. V was trimmed by 5 bases and J by 1 base, leaving 17 bases between them. CDR3 sequence: CASSPWTPTGNTEAFF. The CDR3 DNA reads TGTGCCAGCAGCCCCTGGACCCCCACGGGGAACACTGAAGCTTTCTTT.

This chain links TRBV6-2 or TRBV6-3 with TRBJ2-1, with 14 bases identical to TRBD2. CDR1 is MNHEY and CDR2 is SVGEGT in the germline V gene. Germline trimming cut 8 bases from V and 8 bases from J; bases unmatched to any gene: 8. The CDR3 spans 15 residues. The CDR3 spells CASEGLGLAGDEQFF. The DNA for the CDR3 is TGTGCCAGCGAGGGGCTGGGACTAGCGGGGGATGAGCAGTTCTTC.

The chain couples TRBV19 to TRBJ1-5; D call uncertain. The CDR3 has 15 residues. Germline V gene sequence: CDR1 LNHDA, CDR2 SQIVND (reference sequence). Trimming removed 5 bases from V and 0 bases from J, with 11 bases in between. The CDR3 DNA reads as TGTGCCAGTAGTGACCAGACATATAGCAATCAGCCCCAGCATTTT. Amino acids: CASSDQTYSNQPQHF.

J is TRBJ1-2 and V is TRBV10-3; D gene uncertain. This CDR3 region has 11 residues. V lost 8 bases and J lost 2, with 6 bases in between. Looked up from germline, CDR1 is ENHRY and CDR2 is SYGVKD. CDR3 sequence (DNA): TGTGCCATCCTCTCGAACTATGGCTACACCTTC. Its protein product is CAILSNYGYTF.

This clonotype was counted at least ten times. CDR3 amino acids: CASSIGTDYEQYF. DNA for the CDR3: TGTGCCAGCAGCATTGGGACAGACTACGAGCAGTACTTC. The chain joins TRBV7-6 to TRBJ2-7; 7 nucleotides match TRBD1. Germline loops: CDR1 SGHVS, CDR2 FNYEAQ. After removal of 5 bases from V and 3 bases from J, the junction contained 4 bases not matched to a gene. This CDR3 contains 13 residues. Full variable domain (rest looked up from reference TRBV7-6 and TRBJ2-7): GAGVSQSPRYKVTKRGQDVALRCDPISGHVSLYWYRQALGQGPEFLTYFNYEAQQDKSGLPNDRFSAERPEGSISTLTIQRTEQRDSAMYRCASSIGTDYEQYFGPGTRLTVT.

This clonotype was observed a handful of times. The chain joins TRBV10-3 to TRBJ1-3; TRBD1 matches 8 bases. The junction had 12 bases not matched to a gene; V was cut back by 8 bases and J by 0 bases. Germline V CDR1 and CDR2: ENHRY, SYGVKD. The CDR3 length is 17 residues. CDR3 nucleotides: TGTGCCATCTCGACAGGGGATACAAAACTCTCTGGAAACACCATATATTTT. Its protein is CAISTGDTKLSGNTIYF.

This sequence joins TRBV6-2 or TRBV6-3 and TRBJ2-7; 7 bases are shared with TRBD1. Germline CDR1 is MNHEY and CDR2 is SVGEGT. Losses at the gene ends were 2 bases for V and 5 bases for J; bases not matched to a gene: 3. The CDR3 is 13 amino acids. The CDR3 spells CASSYRGLNEQYV. For the CDR3, the DNA is TGTGCCAGCAGTTACAGGGGGCTGAACGAGCAGTACGTC.

Points on this clonotype: A much larger clonotype is one base distant, so this may be a read error. Since no conserved phenylalanine or tryptophan closes the CDR3, a read error is the likely cause. J is TRBJ2-3 and V is TRBV5-6, with unresolved D. The CDR3 loop spans 16 amino acids. Germline CDR1 reads SGHDT; CDR2 reads YYEEEE. Trimming shortened V by 7 bases and J by 3 bases, and 21 bases separated the two germline ends. As DNA, the CDR3 is TGTGCCAGCGGATCTGGACGGATCTTTAAGACAGATACGCAGTATTAT. Protein sequence: CASGSGRIFKTDTQYY.

This chain uses TRBV5-6 with TRBJ2-1; D remains unclear. This CDR3 contains 12 residues. The V gene lost 4 bases and the J gene lost 12 bases, with 14 bases spanning the gap. Germline V gene sequence: CDR1 SGHDT, CDR2 YYEEEE. The CDR3 reads CASSDDFRRQFF. In DNA form, the CDR3 reads TGTGCCAGCAGCGATGACTTCAGAAGGCAGTTCTTC.

V and J are TRBV7-6 and TRBJ2-5, with D perhaps being TRBD1 or TRBD2 (6 bases each). Trimming took off 7 bases at V and 6 bases at J, with 15 bases between the two ends. The germline CDR1 and CDR2 sequences are SGHVS and FNYEAQ. This CDR3 is 13 amino acids long. In DNA form, the CDR3 reads TGTGCCAGCACCGGAGGAGGGGGAAAGACCCAGTACTTC. This translates into CASTGGGGKTQYF. Variable domain in full (rest from reference TRBV7-6 and TRBJ2-5): GAGVSQSPRYKVTKRGQDVALRCDPISGHVSLYWYRQALGQGPEFLTYFNYEAQQDKSGLPNDRFSAERPEGSISTLTIQRTEQRDSAMYRCASTGGGGKTQYFGPGTRLLVL.

With respect to this clonotype: A read error may be the cause here, since a much bigger clone is one base away. V and J are TRBV12-3 or TRBV12-4 and TRBJ1-5; 8 bases line up with TRBD1. The CDR3 loop spans 15 amino acids. With 6 bases clipped from V and 5 bases from J, the junction kept 9 bases outside the gene matches. As DNA, the CDR3 is TGTGCCAGCAGACCGGGAACAGGGGGACATCAGCCCCAGCATTTT. Encoded protein: CASRPGTGGHQPQHF.

This clonotype came up a few times. The rearrangement links TRBV10-3 to TRBJ2-1; possible D gene TRBD2, 5 bases. Trimming left V 8 bases short and J 1 base short, with 9 bases between. CDR3 size: 13 residues. Germline loops: CDR1 ENHRY, CDR2 SYGVKD. Here the CDR3 reads CAIGAASYNEQFF. The DNA of the CDR3 is TGTGCCATCGGAGCGGCTTCCTACAATGAGCAGTTCTTC.

This clonotype has more than one count but fewer than ten. The rearrangement uses TRBV28 and TRBJ2-5; no clear D. Trimming stripped 5 bases from V and 5 bases from J, with 21 bases between. Per the germline V gene, CDR1 is MDHEN and CDR2 is SYDVKM. The CDR3 loop spans 16 amino acids. CDR3 nucleotide sequence: TGTGCCAGCAGTCCCCACGTACCTTCGAATGGGGAGACCCAGTACTTC. This sequence encodes CASSPHVPSNGETQYF.

This clonotype was seen a handful of times. V is TRBV20-1 and J is TRBJ1-2, with 12 bases that match TRBD1. This CDR3 has 15 amino acids. Trimming at V came to 5 bases and at J to 3 bases, leaving 7 bases not matched to a gene. From germline, CDR1 is DFQATT and CDR2 SNEGSKA (reference sequence). The CDR3: CSAPGGQGADYGYTF. The CDR3 DNA is TGCAGTGCTCCCGGGGGACAGGGGGCGGACTATGGCTACACCTTC.

To note about this clonotype: The CDR3 does not close with the conserved phenylalanine or tryptophan, likely indicating a read error. This CDR3 reads CASRPGQGYNEQFL. CDR3 nucleotide sequence: TGTGCCAGCAGGCCGGGACAGGGATACAATGAGCAGTTCCTC. The V and J genes are TRBV27 and TRBJ2-1; TRBD1 agrees at 9 bases. Germline CDR1 MNHEY, CDR2 SMNVEV (reference sequence). V shed 6 bases and J 4 bases; nucleotides not matched to a gene: 4. The CDR3 spans 14 residues.

The rearrangement joins TRBV7-8 to TRBJ1-1, with TRBD1 identical over 7 bases. V lost 1 base, J lost 7 bases, and 18 bases stayed unmatched. Germline loops: CDR1 SGHVS, CDR2 FQNEAQ. There are 18 residues in the CDR3. This chain's CDR3 is CASSLGEWEGAAVLEAFF. CDR3 nucleotides: TGTGCCAGCAGCTTAGGGGAGTGGGAGGGGGCGGCCGTCCTTGAAGCTTTCTTT.

This clonotype appeared a few times. This rearrangement joins TRBV12-5 to TRBJ1-1, with D unresolved. The germline CDR1 and CDR2 sequences are LGHNT and FRNRAP. CDR3 length equals 14 residues. The V end was cut by 2 bases, the J end by 3 bases, with 10 bases between. CDR3 region: CASGLYEAHTEAFF. In DNA, the CDR3 is TGTGCTAGTGGTTTGTACGAGGCCCACACTGAAGCTTTCTTT.

The chain carries TRBV7-8 and TRBJ2-1; the match to TRBD2 covers 15 bases. CDR1 is SGHVS, CDR2 FQNEAQ, per germline. J lost 2 bases, V lost 8 bases, and 7 bases had no gene match. The CDR3 consists of 17 residues. CDR3 in amino acids: CASGLAGGSPPYNEQFF. The CDR3 nucleotides read TGTGCCAGCGGACTAGCGGGGGGGTCCCCTCCCTACAATGAGCAGTTCTTC. The variable domain in full, with the rest retrieved from reference TRBV7-8 and TRBJ2-1, is GAGVSQSPRYKVAKRGQDVALRCDPISGHVSLFWYQQALGQGPEFLTYFQNEAQLDKSGLPSDRFFAERPEGSVSTLKIQRTQQEDSAVYLCASGLAGGSPPYNEQFFGPGTRLTVL.

V usage is TRBV4-2 and J usage is TRBJ2-3; a possible D gene is TRBD2 (6 bases). The CDR3 length is 14 residues. Per the germline V gene, CDR1 is LGHNA and CDR2 is YNFKEQ. Deletions cut 3 bases from V and 5 bases from J, with 12 bases between. CDR3 protein: CASSQGSREDTQYF. CDR3 bases: TGTGCCAGCAGCCAGGGCTCGCGGGAAGATACGCAGTATTTT.

The chain is built from TRBV7-9 and TRBJ1-2, with D possibly being TRBD1 (5 bases). CDR1 and CDR2 from the germline V gene are SEHNR and FQNEAQ (reference sequence). V lost 5 bases, J lost 8 bases, and 12 bases lay in between. This CDR3 spans 12 amino acids. The CDR3 region is CASSVDRDGYTF. The CDR3 DNA sequence: TGTGCCAGCAGCGTAGACAGAGACGGCTACACCTTC.

The rearrangement joins TRBV3-1 to TRBJ2-5; 12 nucleotides match TRBD2. V lost 1 base, J lost 4 bases, and 4 bases stayed unmatched. Germline CDR1 LGHDT, CDR2 YNNKEL (reference sequence). The CDR3 consists of 16 residues. The CDR3 sequence: CASSQGLAGVVETQYF. The DNA of the CDR3 is TGTGCCAGCAGCCAAGGACTAGCGGGGGTAGTAGAGACCCAGTACTTC.

This chain joins TRBV6-1 and TRBJ2-2, with 8 bases that match TRBD2. The J segment lost 7 bases and the V segment lost 2 bases, leaving 9 bases of the junction unmatched. The CDR3 has 16 amino acids. CDR1 is MNHNS and CDR2 is SASEGT in the germline V gene. CDR3 protein: CASSERLAGEFGELFF. Here the CDR3 DNA reads TGTGCCAGCAGTGAACGGCTAGCGGGCGAATTCGGGGAGCTGTTTTTT.

The chain has TRBV6-6 and TRBJ1-3; D is uncertain. The germline gives CDR1 MNHNY, CDR2 SVGAGI (reference sequence). Trimming left V 6 bases short and J 2 bases short, with 17 bases between. The CDR3 has 16 amino acids. The CDR3 loop is CASSPTTEGTGNTIYF. For the CDR3, the DNA is TGTGCCAGCAGCCCCACCACCGAAGGGACTGGAAACACCATATATTTT.

The V gene is TRBV6-5, the J gene TRBJ1-2; 10 bases align to TRBD1. Germline lookup yields CDR1 MNHEY and CDR2 SVGAGI. This CDR3 is built from 17 residues. V was clipped by 0 bases and J by 4 bases; unmatched bases: 8. The CDR3 nucleotides are TGTGCCAGCAGTTACTCGGGACAGGGGCCCCCTAGCTATGGCTACACCTTC. It yields the protein CASSYSGQGPPSYGYTF.

This clonotype was recorded a few times. V gene TRBV20-1 combines with J gene TRBJ2-5; D may be TRBD1 or TRBD2 (6 bases each). Trimming took 1 base from V and 5 from J, leaving 17 bases between them. There are 15 residues in the CDR3. The germline V gene encodes CDR1 DFQATT and CDR2 SNEGSKA (reference sequence). CDR3 region: CSARARGHLEETQYF. CDR3 sequence (DNA): TGCAGTGCTAGAGCCCGGGGGCACCTTGAGGAGACCCAGTACTTC.

The chain has TRBV14 and TRBJ2-1; TRBD2 agrees at 8 bases. Germline V gene sequence: CDR1 SGHDN, CDR2 FVKESK. J lost 3 bases, V lost 6 bases, and 7 bases had no gene match. CDR3 length: 15 amino acids. CDR3 region: CASSIPGLGYNEQFF. The CDR3 nucleotides read TGTGCCAGCAGTATCCCGGGACTAGGCTACAATGAGCAGTTCTTC.

The gene calls are TRBV6-6 and TRBJ1-1; no definite D call. In germline, CDR1 is MNHNY, CDR2 SVGAGI (reference sequence). V gave up 2 bases and J gave up 0 bases, with 7 bases separating them. The length of the CDR3 is 14 residues. The CDR3 DNA follows: TGTGCCAGCAGTTACAACGACCTGAACACTGAAGCTTTCTTT. Translated: CASSYNDLNTEAFF.

This clonotype was recorded at least ten times. V is TRBV2 and J is TRBJ1-2; 11 nucleotides line up with TRBD1. Trimming removed 11 bases from V and 0 bases from J; junction bases left unmatched: 11. The CDR3 spans 16 residues. CDR1 is SNHLY and CDR2 is FYNNEI in the germline V gene. This CDR3 reads CAGPGQGDSANYGYTF. The CDR3 region has the DNA TGTGCCGGTCCGGGACAGGGGGACTCAGCTAACTATGGCTACACCTTC.

The sample holds a few counts of this clonotype. V gene TRBV7-9 combines with J gene TRBJ2-3; 8 bases agree with TRBD1. J was trimmed by 0 bases and V by 6 bases; bases with no gene match: 8. CDR1 SEHNR and CDR2 FQNEAQ come from the germline V gene (reference sequence). This CDR3 contains 16 residues. As DNA, the CDR3 is TGTGCCAGCAGACCCGACAGGGGACCCAGCACAGATACGCAGTATTTT. As protein: CASRPDRGPSTDTQYF.

This chain connects TRBV19 to TRBJ1-2; no clear D gene. V lost 10 bases and J lost 6, with 15 bases in between. Germline values: CDR1 LNHDA, CDR2 SQIVND (reference sequence). The CDR3 contains 12 residues. DNA of the CDR3: TGTGCCACTGCCCGTTGGGCGGATGGCTACACCTTC. Translating it yields CATARWADGYTF.

This clonotype has a count of ten or more. The chain employs TRBV10-3 and TRBJ1-1, with 8 bases matching TRBD1. CDR3 length equals 18 residues. Germline V lookup: CDR1 ENHRY, CDR2 SYGVKD. With 0 bases clipped from V and 0 bases from J, the junction kept 9 bases outside the gene matches. CDR3 in DNA: TGTGCCATCAGTGAGTCTGTAGGGACAGGTAACATGAACACTGAAGCTTTCTTT. Amino acids: CAISESVGTGNMNTEAFF.